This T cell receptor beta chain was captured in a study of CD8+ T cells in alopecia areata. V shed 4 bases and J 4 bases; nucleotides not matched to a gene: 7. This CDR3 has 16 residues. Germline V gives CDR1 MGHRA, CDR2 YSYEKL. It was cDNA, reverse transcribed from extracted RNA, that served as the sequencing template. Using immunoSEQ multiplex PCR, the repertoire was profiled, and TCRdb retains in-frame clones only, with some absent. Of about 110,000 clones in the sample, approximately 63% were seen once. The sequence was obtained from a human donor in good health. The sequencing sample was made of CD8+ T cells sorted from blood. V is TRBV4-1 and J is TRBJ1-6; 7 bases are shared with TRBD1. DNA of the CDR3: TGCGCCAGCAGCCCGGGACAGTCGTTTTATAATTCACCCCTCCACTTT. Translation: CASSPGQSFYNSPLHF.